The entry below gives a single TCR beta chain sequence along with its context. The antigen remains unidentified. MiXCR, run by TCRdb on the reads, gives a single entry per CDR3 protein. Of approximately 990,000 distinct CDR3 sequences detected, roughly 31% appear once; the ten largest clones hold roughly 12%. The data belong to a study of T cell repertoires in cytomegalovirus infection. Study as a whole: It was recently identified HLA-C-restricted and well-studied HLA-B-restricted CMV epitopes that the study used. TCR beta signatures that were public indicated CMV infection and matching HLA type.

Study-wide results and caveats: Ex vivo, HLA-C-restricted CMV-specific TCR beta clonotypes prevailed over the rest of the response. Frequencies of public TCR beta families were cumulated, and this identified carriers of CMV plus the relevant HLA.

CDR3 length: 15 amino acids. Germline CDR1 is WSHSY and CDR2 is SAAADI. Deletions cut 0 bases from V and 1 base from J, with 7 bases between. The chain employs TRBV10-2 and TRBJ1-5; D not resolved. The TCR comes from a human donor in good health (CMV status not recorded). Some clones in this sample may be carry-over from other donors' samples. Sequenced material: cultured CD8+ T cells from PBMCs, taken from culture after CMV antigen stimulation. The CDR3 coding sequence is TGCGCCAGCAGTGAGTCAGGGTTGAGCAATCAGCCCCAGCATTTT. Encoded protein: CASSESGLSNQPQHF.